One and the same sample provided the 32 T cell receptor beta chains below, sequenced in a study of regulatory T cells in long-lasting Graves disease. The time point denotes: newly diagnosed GD, antithyroid drugs for less than 3 months. Extracted PBMC RNA gave rise to the TCR library. The authors built TCR beta libraries using iRepertoire HTBI primers and Arm-PCR of CDR3 regions. Via MiXCR, TCRdb re-called the multiplex PCR reads, giving one row per CDR3 protein. This table holds 420,000 or so distinct CDR3 sequences, about a sixth found once. These data were also filed under a second study, of T cells in Graves' hyperthyroidism and ophthalmopathy.

This material consisted of peripheral blood mononuclear cells (PBMCs), taken at new diagnosis, from a patient treated with antithyroid drugs. The receptors stem from a woman in her late teens or twenties with Graves disease.

To note about this clonotype: One base away lies a much larger clone, so this may be a sequencing read error. The chain combines TRBV28 with TRBJ2-5; D remains ambiguous. CDR1 is MDHEN, CDR2 SYDVKM, per germline. This CDR3 is built from 13 residues. The CDR3, as DNA: TGTGCCAGCAGTTTTCACGGTCAAGAGACCCAGCACTTC. Translating gives CASSFHGQETQHF. Based on the CDR3 plus reference TRBV28 and TRBJ2-5, the full variable domain is DVKVTQSSRYLVKRTGEKVFLECVQDMDHENMFWYRQDPGLGLRLIYFSYDVKMKEKGDIPEGYSVSREKKERFSLILESASTNQTSMYLCASSFHGQETQHFGPGTRLLVL.

This clonotype came up many times. Here the CDR3 reads CAWSDPGLAGGTSTDTQYF. In DNA, the CDR3 is TGTGCCTGGAGTGATCCGGGACTAGCGGGAGGTACTAGCACAGATACGCAGTATTTT. This chain uses TRBV30 with TRBJ2-3; 15 bases match TRBD2. Germline CDR1 and CDR2: GTSNPN and SVGIG (reference sequence). Trimming removed 1 base from V and 0 bases from J; junction bases left unmatched: 8. The CDR3 runs to 19 residues.

This chain joins TRBV29-1 and TRBJ2-1, with a weak D call TRBD2 (5 bases). The V gene's germline CDR1 is SQVTM and CDR2 ANQGSEA. CDR3 length equals 13 residues. Trimming pared 3 bases from V and 4 bases from J, leaving 10 bases between. CDR3 loop: CSVDGLAYNEQFF. The CDR3 coding sequence is TGCAGCGTTGATGGTCTAGCATACAATGAGCAGTTCTTC.

This clonotype occurred many times. The chain has TRBV5-6 and TRBJ2-5; D not resolved. The V and J ends lost 0 bases and 0 bases respectively, with 12 bases between them. The CDR3 sequence is 16 residues long. Germline assignment: CDR1 SGHDT and CDR2 YYEEEE. This CDR3 is CASSLESAAYQETQYF. The CDR3, as DNA: TGTGCCAGCAGCTTGGAAAGTGCAGCGTACCAAGAGACCCAGTACTTC.

In its sample, this clonotype was seen many times. The rearrangement links TRBV28 to TRBJ1-1; 7 bases are a match to TRBD1. Germline CDR1 reads MDHEN; CDR2 reads SYDVKM. The CDR3 is made up of 14 amino acids. Germline trimming cut 4 bases from V and 2 bases from J; bases unmatched to any gene: 4. This CDR3 reads CASSSGQQNTEAFF. CDR3 bases: TGTGCCAGCAGTTCGGGACAGCAAAACACTGAAGCTTTCTTT.

This clonotype has a count of ten or more. CDR3 in DNA: TGTGCCAGCAGCCACGGGGCAGGACGGGCAGATACGCAGTATTTT. The encoded protein is CASSHGAGRADTQYF. V gene TRBV5-6 combines with J gene TRBJ2-3; D may be TRBD1 or TRBD2 (5 bases each). The CDR3 loop spans 15 amino acids. The germline V and J ends were trimmed by 4 bases and 4 bases, with 16 bases remaining between them. Germline CDR1 and CDR2: SGHDT and YYEEEE.

The genes are TRBV6-1 and TRBJ2-1; 8 nucleotides agree with TRBD2. The V and J ends lost 5 bases and 6 bases, in that order; junction bases with no gene match: 9. The CDR3 contains 15 residues. In germline, CDR1 is MNHNS, CDR2 SASEGT. CDR3 coding DNA: TGTGCCAGCAGTAACCGGAGGACTAGCTCCAATGAGCAGTTCTTC. Encoded protein: CASSNRRTSSNEQFF.

This clonotype was detected only a few times. The chain combines TRBV4-1 with TRBJ2-7, with 7 bases lining up with TRBD1. In germline, CDR1 is MGHRA, CDR2 YSYEKL. The junction had 6 bases not matched to a gene; V was cut back by 6 bases and J by 4 bases. The length of the CDR3 is 13 residues. The CDR3 is CASSEGQKYEQYF. CDR3 coding DNA: TGCGCCAGCAGTGAGGGACAGAAATACGAGCAGTACTTC.

There are many counts of this clonotype. The chain links TRBV3-1 to TRBJ2-3; weak D call: TRBD2 (6 bases). The CDR3 is 13 residues long. Germline values: CDR1 LGHDT, CDR2 YNNKEL (reference sequence). V was shortened by 1 base and J by 9 bases, with 11 bases between the two germline ends. CDR3 residues: CASSQVAGTTQYF. The CDR3 nucleotides read TGTGCCAGCAGCCAAGTCGCGGGGACCACGCAGTATTTT.

This clonotype was found many times. The V gene is TRBV7-2, the J gene TRBJ2-3; D gene ambiguous. Trimming shortened V by 6 bases and J by 4 bases, and 5 bases separated the two germline ends. This CDR3 has 11 residues. Germline loops: CDR1 SGHTA, CDR2 FQGNSA. The CDR3, as DNA: TGTGCCAGCAGTAACTCAGATACGCAGTATTTT. This sequence encodes CASSNSDTQYF.

The table lists this clonotype with a few counts. At one end, the junction sequence differs from germline, possibly due to a read error. The V gene is TRBV20-1, the J gene TRBJ2-1; possibly TRBD2 for D (5 bases). The CDR3 runs to 16 residues. Germline V gene sequence: CDR1 DFQATT, CDR2 SNEGSKA (reference sequence). CDR3 DNA sequence: TGCAGTATCTATATCATGGAGGAAAGCTCCTACAATGGGCAGTTCTTC. It encodes CSIYIMEESSYNGQFF.

There are many counts of this clonotype. The chain couples TRBV18 to TRBJ2-5, with 9 bases matching TRBD1. CDR1 is KGHSH, CDR2 LQKENI, per germline. The trim removed 3 bases at V and 5 bases at J, leaving 1 base unmatched. This CDR3 is built from 13 residues. The CDR3 reads CASSPGQGETQYF. The CDR3 nucleotides read TGTGCCAGCTCACCGGGACAGGGTGAGACCCAGTACTTC.

This clonotype has a count of ten or more. The chain links TRBV27 to TRBJ2-7; maybe TRBD1 (5 bases). Germline V gives CDR1 MNHEY, CDR2 SMNVEV (reference sequence). The CDR3 is made up of 14 amino acids. The V end lost 3 bases, the J end lost 2 bases, and 11 bases lay between the germline ends. The CDR3 sequence: CASSFAGNTYEQYF. The CDR3 DNA reads TGTGCCAGCAGTTTTGCAGGGAACACCTACGAGCAGTACTTC.

The table lists this clonotype with a few counts. The J gene is TRBJ2-5, the V gene TRBV6-1, with 9 bases fitting TRBD1. Looked up from germline, CDR1 is MNHNS and CDR2 is SASEGT. The CDR3 is made up of 13 amino acids. After removal of 6 bases from V and 6 bases from J, the junction contained 5 bases not matched to a gene. The CDR3 DNA sequence: TGTGCCAGCAGACAGGGGGCATGGAAGACCCAGTACTTC. This translates into CASRQGAWKTQYF.

This rearrangement joins TRBV19 to TRBJ2-2; 12 nucleotides match TRBD2. Germline V gene lookup returns CDR1 LNHDA and CDR2 SQIVND (reference sequence). V was pared by 6 bases and J by 5 bases, with 4 bases of the junction left unmatched. CDR3 length equals 15 residues. The CDR3 protein is CASRRTSGMTGELFF. The CDR3 DNA sequence: TGTGCCAGTAGGAGGACTAGCGGGATGACCGGGGAGCTGTTTTTT.

The sample holds many counts of this clonotype. The chain employs TRBV18 and TRBJ2-1, with 14 nucleotides matching TRBD2. The CDR3 has 16 residues. V lost 5 bases and J lost 4; bases outside the gene matches: 4. The germline V gene encodes CDR1 KGHSH and CDR2 LQKENI. The CDR3 spells CASSSGLAGVYNEQFF. CDR3 bases: TGTGCCAGCTCATCGGGACTAGCGGGAGTATACAATGAGCAGTTCTTC.

The V gene is TRBV7-2, the J gene TRBJ2-1; D may correspond to TRBD1 or TRBD2 (6 bases each). The germline V gene encodes CDR1 SGHTA and CDR2 FQGNSA. V lost 4 bases and J 7 bases, leaving 20 bases between the germline ends. The CDR3 consists of 16 residues. The CDR3 loop reads CASSSGGAGTFNEQFF. The CDR3, as DNA: TGTGCCAGCAGCTCTGGGGGCGCGGGAACCTTTAATGAGCAGTTCTTC.

This clonotype was counted ten times or more. The chain is built from TRBV12-3 or TRBV12-4 and TRBJ2-1; TRBD2 matches at 7 bases. The CDR3 runs 15 residues. The V gene end was trimmed by 7 bases and the J gene end by 6 bases; junction bases not matched to a gene: 12. The CDR3 here is CASKGEGGRRNEQFF. CDR3 sequence (DNA): TGTGCCAGCAAAGGGGAGGGAGGGAGGCGCAATGAGCAGTTCTTC.

V usage is TRBV7-6 and J usage is TRBJ2-2, with a possible D match to TRBD1 (5 bases). Germline V lookup: CDR1 SGHVS, CDR2 FNYEAQ. The CDR3 is 16 residues long. Trimming took off 5 bases at V and 0 bases at J, with 13 bases between the two ends. CDR3 nucleotides: TGTGCCAGCAGCAGGCTCGACAGAACGAACACCGGGGAGCTGTTTTTT. Amino acid sequence: CASSRLDRTNTGELFF. The variable domain in full, completed from reference TRBV7-6 and TRBJ2-2, reads GAGVSQSPRYKVTKRGQDVALRCDPISGHVSLYWYRQALGQGPEFLTYFNYEAQQDKSGLPNDRFSAERPEGSISTLTIQRTEQRDSAMYRCASSRLDRTNTGELFFGEGSRLTVL.

The chain links TRBV30 to TRBJ2-3, with D unclear. Trimming stripped 1 base from V and 9 bases from J, with 11 bases between. Germline assignment: CDR1 GTSNPN and CDR2 SVGIG (reference sequence). The CDR3 covers 12 residues. Here the CDR3 reads CAWSAPDGTQYF. The CDR3 coding sequence is TGTGCCTGGAGTGCGCCCGACGGCACGCAGTATTTT. The full variable domain, rest sourced from reference TRBV30 and TRBJ2-3, is SQTIHQWPATLVQPVGSPLSLECTVEGTSNPNLYWYRQAAGRGLQLLFYSVGIGQISSEVPQNLSASRPQDRQFILSSKKLLLSDSGFYLCAWSAPDGTQYFGPGTRLTVL.

This chain uses TRBV12-3 or TRBV12-4 with TRBJ2-1, with 11 bases aligning to TRBD2. The CDR3 extends over 15 amino acids. The junction had 6 bases not matched to a gene; V was cut back by 5 bases and J by 6 bases. This CDR3 is CASSPRLAGPNEQFF. The CDR3 DNA is TGTGCCAGCAGTCCCCGACTAGCGGGGCCCAATGAGCAGTTCTTC.

In its sample, this clonotype was seen many times. This chain joins TRBV12-3 or TRBV12-4 and TRBJ1-6; D possibly corresponds to TRBD1 (6 bases). The ends were cut back, 6 bases at V and 8 bases at J, with 14 bases in the middle. The CDR3 runs to 14 residues. The CDR3 protein is CASRRQVGDSPLHF. The CDR3 bases are TGTGCCAGCAGAAGACAGGTGGGGGATTCACCCCTCCACTTT.

The sample holds many counts of this clonotype. The chain has TRBV6-2 or TRBV6-3 and TRBJ1-5; TRBD1 might be the D (5 bases). The CDR3 is 13 residues long. The germline gives CDR1 MNHEY, CDR2 SVGEGT. Between the trimmed V and J ends, which lost 2 bases and 7 bases, there was a span of 9 bases. CDR3 residues: CASSYAGTQPQHF. Here the CDR3 DNA reads TGTGCCAGCAGTTACGCCGGGACCCAGCCCCAGCATTTT.

This clonotype was counted between two and nine times. Written as DNA, the CDR3 is TGCAGCTCTGACAGGGGGACAGATACGCAGTATTTT. Its protein product is CSSDRGTDTQYF. The genes are TRBV29-1 and TRBJ2-3; 9 positions agree with TRBD1. Trimming took 8 bases from V and 3 from J; bases not matched to a gene: 3. CDR1 and CDR2 (germline): SQVTM, ANQGSEA. The CDR3 has 12 residues.

This clonotype was observed a handful of times. Because the CDR3 is missing its conserved closing phenylalanine or tryptophan, this is likely a read error. The DNA for the CDR3 is TGTGCCAGCAGTTTAGAGGTAGTGGCCGGGGAGCTGTTTTCT. Protein product: CASSLEVVAGELFS. The chain recombines TRBV12-3 or TRBV12-4 with TRBJ2-2; D gene ambiguous. This CDR3 has 14 residues. V lost 1 base and J lost 6, with 9 bases in between.

The chain combines TRBV20-1 with TRBJ2-7; a possible D gene is TRBD2 (6 bases). The V end lost 3 bases, the J end lost 0 bases, and 27 bases lay between the germline ends. Germline values: CDR1 DFQATT, CDR2 SNEGSKA (reference sequence). The CDR3 extends over 19 amino acids. This chain's CDR3 is CSASMLSGQALAYSYEQYF. Written as DNA, the CDR3 is TGCAGTGCTAGTATGTTGTCGGGGCAGGCCCTAGCGTACTCCTACGAGCAGTACTTC.

At least ten counts were recorded for this clonotype. Here the CDR3 reads CSVEWSPPTGGQPNPDNEQFF. The CDR3 DNA is TGCAGCGTTGAATGGAGCCCCCCGACAGGGGGCCAGCCAAACCCCGACAATGAGCAGTTCTTC. This chain links TRBV29-1 with TRBJ2-1, with 10 positions matching TRBD1. Germline CDR1 is SQVTM and CDR2 is ANQGSEA. This CDR3 is 21 amino acids long. The J segment lost 5 bases and the V segment lost 2 bases, leaving 24 bases of the junction unmatched.

Details on this clonotype: A junction end diverges from the germline sequence, so it may reflect a read error. The chain couples TRBV18 to TRBJ2-1, with 12 bases lining up with TRBD2. The CDR3 covers 16 residues. Per germline, CDR1 KGHSH and CDR2 LQKENI. DNA for the CDR3: TGTGCCAGCTCACTCAGAGCAGGACTAGCGGGACTGGAGCGGTTCTTC. This translates into CASSLRAGLAGLERFF. Full variable domain (missing parts from reference TRBV18 and TRBJ2-1): NAGVMQNPRHLVRRRGQEARLRCSPMKGHSHVYWYRQLPEEGLKFMVYLQKENIIDESGMPKERFSAEFPKEGPSILRIQQVVRGDSAAYFCASSLRAGLAGLERFFGPGTRLTVL.

This clonotype showed up just a few times. This chain connects TRBV30 to TRBJ1-6; unclear D gene. The germline V gene encodes CDR1 GTSNPN and CDR2 SVGIG (reference sequence). The CDR3 runs 14 residues. V shed 2 bases and J shed 5 bases, with 10 bases lying between them. The CDR3 region is CAWSLWVNNSPLHF. The CDR3 DNA sequence: TGTGCCTGGAGTTTATGGGTGAATAATTCACCCCTCCACTTT. Full variable domain (outside the CDR3, taken from reference TRBV30 and TRBJ1-6): SQTIHQWPATLVQPVGSPLSLECTVEGTSNPNLYWYRQAAGRGLQLLFYSVGIGQISSEVPQNLSASRPQDRQFILSSKKLLLSDSGFYLCAWSLWVNNSPLHFGNGTRLTVT.

This clonotype was detected ten times or more. The chain joins TRBV12-3 or TRBV12-4 to TRBJ2-4; TRBD1 aligns across 8 bases. The length of the CDR3 is 12 residues. Trimming cost V 11 bases and J 6 bases; bases outside gene matches: 6. The CDR3 loop reads CAVGQGRNIQYF. The CDR3 region has the DNA TGTGCCGTCGGACAGGGTAGAAACATTCAGTACTTC.

The chain links TRBV12-3 or TRBV12-4 to TRBJ2-1; D unclear. The CDR3 has 12 amino acids. Trimming stripped 5 bases from V and 3 bases from J, with 5 bases between. The CDR3 sequence is CASSTNYNEQFF. The CDR3 DNA reads as TGTGCCAGCAGTACCAACTACAATGAGCAGTTCTTC.

This clonotype was seen repeatedly, ten times or more. The CDR3 loop is CASNLGLAGVYEQYF. CDR3 coding DNA: TGTGCCAGCAATCTGGGACTAGCGGGCGTCTACGAGCAGTACTTC. V usage is TRBV2 and J usage is TRBJ2-7; TRBD2 matches 12 bases. Germline V gene data show CDR1 as SNHLY and CDR2 as FYNNEI. This CDR3 is 15 amino acids long. V shed 7 bases, J shed 3 bases, and the junction held 7 bases outside the gene matches.